The following is a T cell receptor (beta chain) sequence with its context. Sequenced by immunoSEQ multiplex PCR; TCRdb stores in-frame clones only, minus some. Counted here are around 60,000 clones, roughly nine tenths occurring once; the ten biggest clones make up around 1.8%. Collection of blood occurred at baseline, at cycle 4 day 1, and at cycle 7 day 1. This specimen comes from a study of OX40 agonist ivuxolimab in advanced cancers. Study context: Having had anti-PD-1, anti-PD-L1 or anti-CTLA-4 therapy before was allowed, and roughly 40% had some.

Sequencing was performed on CD4+ or CD8+ T cells sorted from blood, taken in a trial of the OX40 agonist ivuxolimab. The TCR comes from an adult with an advanced solid tumor such as melanoma, head and neck, liver or kidney cancer.

The CDR3 reads CASSGTSSVNEQFF. The CDR3 nucleotides read TGTGCCAGCAGTGGGACTAGTTCTGTGAATGAGCAGTTCTTC. V usage is TRBV2 and J usage is TRBJ2-1; 7 bases fit TRBD2. The CDR3 consists of 14 residues. The junction had 7 bases not matched to a gene; V was cut back by 4 bases and J by 7 bases. Germline V gene data show CDR1 as SNHLY and CDR2 as FYNNEI.